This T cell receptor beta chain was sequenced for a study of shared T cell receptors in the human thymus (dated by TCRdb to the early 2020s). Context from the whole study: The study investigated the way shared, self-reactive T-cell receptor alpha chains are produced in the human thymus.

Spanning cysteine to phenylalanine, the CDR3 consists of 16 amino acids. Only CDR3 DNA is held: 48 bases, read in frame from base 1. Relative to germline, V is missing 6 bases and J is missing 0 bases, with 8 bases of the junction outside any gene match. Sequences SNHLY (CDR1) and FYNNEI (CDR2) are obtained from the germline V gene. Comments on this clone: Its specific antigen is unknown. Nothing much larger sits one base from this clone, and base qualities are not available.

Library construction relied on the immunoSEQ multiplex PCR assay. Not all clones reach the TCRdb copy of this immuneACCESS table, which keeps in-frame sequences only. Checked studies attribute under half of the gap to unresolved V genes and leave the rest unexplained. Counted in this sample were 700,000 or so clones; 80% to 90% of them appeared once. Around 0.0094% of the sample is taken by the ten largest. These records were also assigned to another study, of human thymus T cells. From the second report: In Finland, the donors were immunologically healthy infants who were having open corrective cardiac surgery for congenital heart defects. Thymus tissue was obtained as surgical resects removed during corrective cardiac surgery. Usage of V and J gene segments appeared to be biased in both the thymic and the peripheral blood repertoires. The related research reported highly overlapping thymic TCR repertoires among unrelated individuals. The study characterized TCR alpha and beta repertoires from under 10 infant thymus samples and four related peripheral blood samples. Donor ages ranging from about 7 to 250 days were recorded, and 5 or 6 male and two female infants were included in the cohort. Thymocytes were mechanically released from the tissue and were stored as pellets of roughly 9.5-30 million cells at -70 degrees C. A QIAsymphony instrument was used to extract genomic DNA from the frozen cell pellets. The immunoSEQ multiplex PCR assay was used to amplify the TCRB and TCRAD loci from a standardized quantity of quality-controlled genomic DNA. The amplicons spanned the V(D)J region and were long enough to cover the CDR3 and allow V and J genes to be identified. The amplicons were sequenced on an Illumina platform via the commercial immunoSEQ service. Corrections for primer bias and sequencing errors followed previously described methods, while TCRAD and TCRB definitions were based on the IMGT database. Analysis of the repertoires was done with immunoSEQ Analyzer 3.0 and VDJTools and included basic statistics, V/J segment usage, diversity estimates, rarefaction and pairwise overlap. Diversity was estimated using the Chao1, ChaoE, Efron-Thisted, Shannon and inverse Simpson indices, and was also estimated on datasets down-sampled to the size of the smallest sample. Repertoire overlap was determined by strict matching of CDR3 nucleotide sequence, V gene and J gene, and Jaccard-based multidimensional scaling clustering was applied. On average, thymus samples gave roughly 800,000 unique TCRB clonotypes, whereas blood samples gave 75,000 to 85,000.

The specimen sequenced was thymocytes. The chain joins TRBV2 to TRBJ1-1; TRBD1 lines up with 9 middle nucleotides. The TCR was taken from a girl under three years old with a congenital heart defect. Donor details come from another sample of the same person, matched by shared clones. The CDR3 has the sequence CASRPTGTGLNTEAFF. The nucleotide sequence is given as TGTGCCAGCAGACCCACCGGGACAGGGCTGAACACTGAAGCTTTCTTT.